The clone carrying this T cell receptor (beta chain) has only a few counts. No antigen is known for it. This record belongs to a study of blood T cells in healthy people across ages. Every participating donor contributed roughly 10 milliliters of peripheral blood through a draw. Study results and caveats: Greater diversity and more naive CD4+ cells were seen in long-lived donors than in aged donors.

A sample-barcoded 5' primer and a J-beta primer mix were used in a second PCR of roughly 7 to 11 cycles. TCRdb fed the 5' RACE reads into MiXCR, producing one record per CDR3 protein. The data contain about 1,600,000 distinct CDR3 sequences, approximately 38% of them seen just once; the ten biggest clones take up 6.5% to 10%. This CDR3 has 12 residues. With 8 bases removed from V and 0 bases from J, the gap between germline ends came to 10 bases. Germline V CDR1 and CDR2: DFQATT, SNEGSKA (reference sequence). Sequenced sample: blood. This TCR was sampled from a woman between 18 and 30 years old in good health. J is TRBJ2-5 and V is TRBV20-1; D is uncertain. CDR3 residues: CSLVADQETQYF. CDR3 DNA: TGCAGTCTCGTGGCGGACCAAGAGACCCAGTACTTC.